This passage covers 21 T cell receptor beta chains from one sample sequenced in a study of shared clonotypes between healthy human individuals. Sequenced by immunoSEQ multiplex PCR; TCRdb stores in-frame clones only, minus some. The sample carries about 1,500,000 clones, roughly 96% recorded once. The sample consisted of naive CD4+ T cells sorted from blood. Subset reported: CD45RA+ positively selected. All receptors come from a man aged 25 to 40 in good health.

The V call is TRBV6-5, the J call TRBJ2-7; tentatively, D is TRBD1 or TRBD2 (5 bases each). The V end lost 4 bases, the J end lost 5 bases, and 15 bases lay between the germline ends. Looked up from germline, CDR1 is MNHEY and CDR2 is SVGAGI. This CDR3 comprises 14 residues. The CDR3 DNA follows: TGTGCCAGCAGTTCGCCCGGGACCTTCGACGAGCAGTACTTC. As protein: CASSSPGTFDEQYF.

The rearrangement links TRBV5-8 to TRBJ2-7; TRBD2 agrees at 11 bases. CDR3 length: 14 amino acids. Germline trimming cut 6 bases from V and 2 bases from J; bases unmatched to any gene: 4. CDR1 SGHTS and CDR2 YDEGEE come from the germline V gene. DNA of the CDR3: TGTGCCAGCACCCTAGCGGGAGGAACCTACGAGCAGTACTTC. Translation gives CASTLAGGTYEQYF. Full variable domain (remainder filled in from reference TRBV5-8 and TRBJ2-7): EAGVTQSPTHLIKTRGQQATLRCSPISGHTSVYWYQQALGLGLQFLLWYDEGEERNRGNFPPRFSGRQFPNYSSELNVNALELEDSALYLCASTLAGGTYEQYFGPGTRLTVT.

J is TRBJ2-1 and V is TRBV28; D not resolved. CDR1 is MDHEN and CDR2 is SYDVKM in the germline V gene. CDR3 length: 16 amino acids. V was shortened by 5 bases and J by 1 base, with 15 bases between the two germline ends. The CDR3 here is CASSLLSRRSYNEQFF. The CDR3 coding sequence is TGTGCCAGCAGTCTTTTAAGCCGAAGGTCCTACAATGAGCAGTTCTTC.

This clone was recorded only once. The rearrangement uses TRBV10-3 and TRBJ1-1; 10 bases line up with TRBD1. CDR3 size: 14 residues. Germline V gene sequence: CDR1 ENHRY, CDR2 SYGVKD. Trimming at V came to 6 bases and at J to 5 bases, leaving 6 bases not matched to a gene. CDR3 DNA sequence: TGTGCCATCAGGGAAGACAGGGGGCTTACTGAAGCTTTCTTT. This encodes CAIREDRGLTEAFF.

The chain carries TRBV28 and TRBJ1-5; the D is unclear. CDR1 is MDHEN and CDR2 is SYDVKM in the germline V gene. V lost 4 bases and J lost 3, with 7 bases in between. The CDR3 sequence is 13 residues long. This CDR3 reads CASSSGNNQPQHF. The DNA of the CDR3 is TGTGCCAGCAGTTCCGGAAACAATCAGCCCCAGCATTTT.

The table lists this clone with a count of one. CDR3 residues: CASSSRPGSYNEQFF. The CDR3 coding sequence is TGTGCCAGCAGCTCCCGACCTGGCTCCTACAATGAGCAGTTCTTC. The genes are TRBV11-2 and TRBJ2-1; D call uncertain. Deletions cut 4 bases from V and 0 bases from J, with 10 bases between. The CDR3 contains 15 residues. Germline CDR1 reads SGHAT; CDR2 reads FQNNGV.

CDR3 sequence reads: CASRRDSVSGNTIYF. The DNA for the CDR3 is TGTGCCAGCAGAAGGGACAGCGTCTCTGGAAACACCATATATTTT. The chain uses TRBV25-1 and TRBJ1-3; 7 positions agree with TRBD1. Germline V gene sequence: CDR1 MGHDK, CDR2 SYGVNS. The CDR3 is made up of 15 amino acids. J gave up 0 bases and V 6 bases, and 5 bases lay outside the gene matches.

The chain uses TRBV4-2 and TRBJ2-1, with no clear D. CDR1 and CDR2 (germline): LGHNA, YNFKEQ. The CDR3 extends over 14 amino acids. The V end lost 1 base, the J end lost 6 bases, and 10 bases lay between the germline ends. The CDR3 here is CASSQAQATNEQFF. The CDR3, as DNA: TGTGCCAGCAGCCAAGCCCAGGCTACCAATGAGCAGTTCTTC.

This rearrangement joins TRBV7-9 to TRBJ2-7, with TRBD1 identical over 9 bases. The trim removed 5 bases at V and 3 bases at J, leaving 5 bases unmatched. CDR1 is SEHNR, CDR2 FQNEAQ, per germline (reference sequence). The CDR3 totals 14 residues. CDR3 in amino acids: CASSVGQGYYEQYF. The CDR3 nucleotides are TGTGCCAGCAGCGTAGGACAGGGGTACTACGAGCAGTACTTC.

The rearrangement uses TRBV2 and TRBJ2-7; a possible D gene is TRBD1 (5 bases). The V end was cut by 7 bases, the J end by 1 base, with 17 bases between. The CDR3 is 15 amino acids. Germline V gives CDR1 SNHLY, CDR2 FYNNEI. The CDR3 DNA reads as TGTGCCAGCAATTTAAGGGGCCAGGTGTCCTACGAGCAGTACTTC. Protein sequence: CASNLRGQVSYEQYF.

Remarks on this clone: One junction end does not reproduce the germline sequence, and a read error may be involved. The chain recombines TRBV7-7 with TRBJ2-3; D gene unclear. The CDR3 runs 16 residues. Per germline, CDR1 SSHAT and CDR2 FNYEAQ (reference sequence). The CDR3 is CASSLGVNPSTDTQYF. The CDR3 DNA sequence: TGTGCTAGCAGCTTAGGAGTGAATCCTAGCACAGATACGCAGTATTTT.

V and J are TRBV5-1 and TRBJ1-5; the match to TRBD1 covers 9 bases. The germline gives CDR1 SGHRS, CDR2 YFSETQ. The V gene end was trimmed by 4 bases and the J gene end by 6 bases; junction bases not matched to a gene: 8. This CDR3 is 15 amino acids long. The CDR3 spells CASSPTGGTGQPQHF. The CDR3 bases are TGCGCCAGCAGCCCCACAGGGGGCACGGGTCAGCCCCAGCATTTT.

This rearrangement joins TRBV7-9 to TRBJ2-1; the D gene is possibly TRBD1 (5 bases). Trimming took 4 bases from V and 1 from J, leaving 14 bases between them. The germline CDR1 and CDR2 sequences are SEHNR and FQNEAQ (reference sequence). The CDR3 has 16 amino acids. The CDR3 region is CASSSMGRVSYNEQFF. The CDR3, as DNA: TGTGCCAGCAGCTCCATGGGCAGGGTATCCTACAATGAGCAGTTCTTC.

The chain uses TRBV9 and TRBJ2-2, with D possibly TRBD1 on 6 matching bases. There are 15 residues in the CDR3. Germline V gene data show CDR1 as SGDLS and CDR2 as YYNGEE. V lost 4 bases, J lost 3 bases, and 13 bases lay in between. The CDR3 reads CASSPQGMDTGELFF. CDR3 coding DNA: TGTGCCAGCAGCCCTCAGGGGATGGACACCGGGGAGCTGTTTTTT. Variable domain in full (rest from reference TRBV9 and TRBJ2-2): DSGVTQTPKHLITATGQRVTLRCSPRSGDLSVYWYQQSLDQGLQFLIQYYNGEERAKGNILERFSAQQFPDLHSELNLSSLELGDSALYFCASSPQGMDTGELFFGEGSRLTVL.

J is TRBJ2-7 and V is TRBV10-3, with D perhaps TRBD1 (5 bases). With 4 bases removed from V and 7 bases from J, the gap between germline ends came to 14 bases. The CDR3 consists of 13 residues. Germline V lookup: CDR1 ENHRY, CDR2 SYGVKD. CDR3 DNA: TGTGCCATCAGTGGAACAGGCGTGAGGGAGCAGTACTTC. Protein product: CAISGTGVREQYF.

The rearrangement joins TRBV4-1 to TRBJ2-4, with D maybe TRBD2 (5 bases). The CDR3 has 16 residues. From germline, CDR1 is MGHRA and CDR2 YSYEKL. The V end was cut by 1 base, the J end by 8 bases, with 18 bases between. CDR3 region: CASSQVGTRSGDIQYF. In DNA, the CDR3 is TGCGCCAGCAGCCAAGTGGGAACTAGGTCTGGGGACATTCAGTACTTC.

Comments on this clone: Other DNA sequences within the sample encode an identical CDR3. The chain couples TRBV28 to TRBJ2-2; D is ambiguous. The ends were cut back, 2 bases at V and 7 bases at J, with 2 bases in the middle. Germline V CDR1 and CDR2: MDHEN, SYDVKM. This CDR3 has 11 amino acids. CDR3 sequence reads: CASSLVGELFF. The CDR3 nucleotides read TGTGCCAGCAGTTTAGTCGGGGAGCTGTTTTTT.

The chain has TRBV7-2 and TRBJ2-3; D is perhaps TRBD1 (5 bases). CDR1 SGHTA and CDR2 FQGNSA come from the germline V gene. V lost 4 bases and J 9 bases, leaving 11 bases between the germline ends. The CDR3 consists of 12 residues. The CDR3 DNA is TGTGCCAGCAGCTCTCGGGCAGGGACGCAGTATTTT. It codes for CASSSRAGTQYF.

The DNA of the CDR3 is TGTGCCAGCAGCGGGTGGACAGGACTAGACGAGCAGTACTTC. Translating gives CASSGWTGLDEQYF. The chain uses TRBV5-8 and TRBJ2-7; D may match TRBD1 or TRBD2 (7 bases each). Germline V gene data show CDR1 as SGHTS and CDR2 as YDEGEE. The CDR3 is made up of 14 amino acids. Trimming took off 4 bases at V and 5 bases at J, with 16 bases between the two ends.

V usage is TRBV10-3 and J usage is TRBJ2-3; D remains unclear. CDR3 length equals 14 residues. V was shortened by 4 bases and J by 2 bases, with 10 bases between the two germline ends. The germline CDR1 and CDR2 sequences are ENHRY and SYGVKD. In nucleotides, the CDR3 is TGTGCCATCAGTGTAGGGCAGGCCACAGATACGCAGTATTTT. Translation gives CAISVGQATDTQYF.

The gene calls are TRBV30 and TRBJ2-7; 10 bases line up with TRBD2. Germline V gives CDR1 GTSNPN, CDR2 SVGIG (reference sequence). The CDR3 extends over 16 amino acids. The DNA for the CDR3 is TGTGCGACTGGAGTGAGGACTAGCGGAATCTCCTACGAGCAGTACTTC. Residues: CATGVRTSGISYEQYF.